The 14 T cell receptor beta chains below come from one sample, sequenced in a study of OX40 agonist ivuxolimab in advanced cancers. Method: immunoSEQ multiplex PCR; TCRdb's copy keeps in-frame clones and lacks some. The data hold roughly 61,000 clones, with 85% to 90% observed a single time. Sequenced here: CD4+ or CD8+ T cells sorted from blood, sampled in a trial of the OX40 agonist ivuxolimab. The receptors derive from an adult with an advanced solid tumor such as melanoma, head and neck, liver or kidney cancer.

J is TRBJ1-2 and V is TRBV5-5; 7 nucleotides match TRBD1. Germline V gene lookup returns CDR1 SGHKS and CDR2 YYEKEE (reference sequence). The junction had 9 bases not matched to a gene; V was cut back by 3 bases and J by 7 bases. The CDR3 loop spans 14 amino acids. The CDR3: CASSWETDRSGYTF. The CDR3 DNA reads as TGTGCCAGCAGCTGGGAGACGGACAGGTCTGGCTACACCTTC.

The chain joins TRBV9 to TRBJ2-7; D is perhaps TRBD1 or TRBD2 (5 bases each). This CDR3 is built from 13 residues. Looked up from germline, CDR1 is SGDLS and CDR2 is YYNGEE. Trimming pared 0 bases from V and 6 bases from J, leaving 10 bases between. In nucleotides, the CDR3 is TGTGCCAGCAGCGTAGATCCGGGGCGCGAGCAGTACTTC. It encodes CASSVDPGREQYF.

The rearrangement uses TRBV27 and TRBJ1-2, with 11 bases lining up with TRBD1. This CDR3 has 15 residues. The V gene's germline CDR1 is MNHEY and CDR2 SMNVEV (reference sequence). Unmatched junction bases numbered 9, after V lost 4 bases and J lost 8 bases. The DNA of the CDR3 is TGTGCCAGCAGTTCCTCGGACAGGGGGCAAGTGGGCTACACCTTC. Protein product: CASSSSDRGQVGYTF.

V and J are TRBV25-1 and TRBJ1-4, with D possibly matching TRBD1 (6 bases). The CDR3 consists of 15 residues. V was trimmed by 6 bases and J by 2 bases, leaving 13 bases between them. The germline V gene encodes CDR1 MGHDK and CDR2 SYGVNS. This CDR3 reads CASSQMGATNEKLFF. Written as DNA, the CDR3 is TGTGCCAGCAGCCAAATGGGGGCCACTAATGAAAAACTGTTTTTT.

V gene TRBV5-1 combines with J gene TRBJ2-5; TRBD2 is a possible D gene (5 bases). Germline V CDR1 and CDR2: SGHRS, YFSETQ. This CDR3 has 14 amino acids. V was pared by 1 base and J by 2 bases, with 9 bases between. The CDR3 sequence: CASSLPPGQETQYF. The CDR3, as DNA: TGCGCCAGCAGCTTGCCCCCGGGGCAAGAGACCCAGTACTTC.

V usage is TRBV6-5 and J usage is TRBJ1-2, with D possibly TRBD1 on 5 matching bases. The CDR3 covers 12 residues. V was pared by 10 bases and J by 8 bases, with 17 bases between. CDR1 is MNHEY, CDR2 SVGAGI, per germline. The DNA of the CDR3 is TGTGCCACCCTAGAGGCAGGGAGGGGCTACACCTTC. The encoded protein is CATLEAGRGYTF.

J is TRBJ2-7 and V is TRBV7-2; D might be TRBD1 or TRBD2, each matching 5 bases. V was shortened by 5 bases and J by 0 bases, with 11 bases between the two germline ends. The germline gives CDR1 SGHTA, CDR2 FQGNSA. CDR3 length equals 14 residues. The CDR3 DNA is TGTGCCAGCAGCCCGGGACGGAGCTCCTACGAGCAGTACTTC. Translated: CASSPGRSSYEQYF.

The chain is built from TRBV5-1 and TRBJ1-2; unclear D gene. V was cut by 4 bases and J by 8 bases, with 12 bases left in between. Per the germline V gene, CDR1 is SGHRS and CDR2 is YFSETQ. This CDR3 spans 12 amino acids. The CDR3 is CASSQAGKGYTF. The DNA of the CDR3 is TGCGCCAGCAGCCAAGCAGGTAAAGGCTACACCTTC.

The chain joins TRBV27 to TRBJ1-5; D is perhaps TRBD1 (5 bases). The CDR3 sequence is 17 residues long. Between the trimmed V and J ends, which lost 0 bases and 2 bases, there was a span of 14 bases. In germline, CDR1 is MNHEY, CDR2 SMNVEV (reference sequence). The CDR3 here is CASSLSPGGAGNQPQHF. DNA for the CDR3: TGTGCCAGCAGTTTATCTCCGGGAGGGGCAGGCAATCAGCCCCAGCATTTT.

The chain has TRBV6-5 and TRBJ2-7; TRBD1 is a possible D gene (5 bases). The V gene's germline CDR1 is MNHEY and CDR2 SVGAGI. V was trimmed by 6 bases and J by 1 base, leaving 16 bases between them. The CDR3 has 15 residues. CDR3 in DNA: TGTGCCAGCAGCCCGACCCTGACAGTTTCCTACGAGCAGTACTTC. It yields the protein CASSPTLTVSYEQYF.

This clone was picked up a small number of times. The CDR3 loop is CAWSGGGYGYTF. CDR3 nucleotides: TGTGCCTGGAGCGGGGGTGGCTATGGCTACACCTTC. This sequence joins TRBV30 and TRBJ1-2, with D perhaps TRBD1 (5 bases). V lost 3 bases and J lost 4, with 9 bases in between. From germline, CDR1 is GTSNPN and CDR2 SVGIG (reference sequence). The CDR3 is 12 residues long.

The CDR3 DNA reads TGCGCCAGCAGTGAGTCACCAGCCGGTGGGGTTCGGGAGACCCAGTACTTC. It is translated as CASSESPAGGVRETQYF. The rearrangement uses TRBV10-1 and TRBJ2-5; no clear D. With 0 bases removed from V and 5 bases from J, the gap between germline ends came to 19 bases. This CDR3 region has 17 residues. Germline V gene sequence: CDR1 WNHNN, CDR2 SYGVQD (reference sequence).

The V call is TRBV14, the J call TRBJ1-3; no clear D gene. CDR3 length: 12 amino acids. V lost 7 bases and J 3 bases, leaving 7 bases between the germline ends. CDR1 and CDR2 from the germline V gene are SGHDN and FVKESK. The CDR3 DNA reads TGTGCCAGCACCCGATTTGGAAACACCATATATTTT. Protein: CASTRFGNTIYF.

The chain employs TRBV10-2 and TRBJ1-6; no clear D gene. The CDR3 length is 15 residues. Germline lookup yields CDR1 WSHSY and CDR2 SAAADI. Trimming pared 6 bases from V and 10 bases from J, leaving 19 bases between. CDR3 in DNA: TGCGCCAGCAGCTACCTGGCAGGTCGAGACTCACCCCTCCACTTT. Encoded protein: CASSYLAGRDSPLHF.